Listed below are T cell receptor beta chains from one sample, sequenced in a study of shared clonotypes between healthy human individuals. The table came from immunoSEQ multiplex PCR; TCRdb's copy has only in-frame clones and leaves some out. The profile shows about 2,100,000 clones, about 92% of them singletons. Source material: naive CD8+ T cells from PBMCs. The receptors were sampled from a man between 18 and 35 years old in good health. Some clones in this sample may be carry-over from other donors' samples. Both conserved end residues are part of each CDR3. D genes are given only for firm matches. Size values are once, few and many counts, or a class for expanded clones, and some rows have none.

d_call	v_call	cdr3_length	clone_size	j_call	cdr3_aa	cdr3_nt
NA	TRBV11-2	15	NA	TRBJ2-1	CASSLRDESYNEQFF	TGCGCCAGCAGCCTTCGGGACGAATCCTACAATGAGCAGTTCTTC
TRBD2	TRBV4-2	16	NA	TRBJ2-7	CASSQGGTSGFYEQYF	TGTGCCAGCAGCCAAGGGGGGACTAGCGGGTTCTACGAGCAGTACTTC
TRBD1	TRBV19	14	NA	TRBJ2-7	CASSMWTGGPEQYF	TGTGCCAGTAGTATGTGGACAGGGGGACCCGAGCAGTACTTC
TRBD2	TRBV18	14	NA	TRBJ2-7	CASSPYGGGYEQYF	TGTGCCAGCTCACCATACGGGGGGGGCTACGAGCAGTACTTC
NA	TRBV5-1	15	NA	TRBJ2-3	CASSLRQGGTDTQYF	TGCGCCAGCAGCTTGAGGCAGGGCGGCACAGATACGCAGTATTTT
NA	TRBV9	13	NA	TRBJ2-5	CASSPEPVGTQYF	TGTGCCAGCAGCCCCGAGCCTGTTGGGACCCAGTACTTC
TRBD2	TRBV7-9	15	NA	TRBJ2-7	CASSPRTSGSWEQYF	TGTGCCAGCAGCCCACGTACTAGCGGGAGTTGGGAGCAGTACTTC
NA	TRBV9	17	NA	TRBJ2-3	CASSVDHLEGGTYTQYF	TGTGCCAGCAGCGTAGACCATTTGGAAGGCGGAACATATACGCAGTATTTT
NA	TRBV11-2	14	NA	TRBJ1-1	CASSLGTANTEAFF	TGTGCCAGCAGCTTAGGCACAGCGAACACTGAAGCTTTCTTT
TRBD2	TRBV4-1	16	NA	TRBJ2-1	CASSLTSGTRQGEQFF	TGCGCCAGCAGCCTGACTAGCGGCACCCGACAGGGTGAGCAGTTCTTC
NA	TRBV6-5	13	once	TRBJ2-7	CASRPQAIDEQYF	TGTGCCAGCAGACCCCAGGCCATAGACGAGCAGTACTTC
NA	TRBV7-6	14	NA	TRBJ1-1	CASSPNDGNTEAFF	TGTGCCAGCAGCCCCAACGACGGGAACACTGAAGCTTTCTTT
TRBD2	TRBV4-3	15	NA	TRBJ2-7	CASSLRLAVLYEQYF	TGCGCCAGCAGCCTTAGACTAGCGGTCCTCTACGAGCAGTACTTC
TRBD2	TRBV28	16	NA	TRBJ2-1	CASRSRSGGAYNEQFF	TGTGCCAGCAGAAGCCGTAGCGGGGGGGCTTACAATGAGCAGTTCTTC
NA	TRBV28	15	NA	TRBJ1-3	CASSPGQHSGNTIYF	TGTGCCAGCAGTCCAGGACAGCACTCTGGAAACACCATATATTTT
TRBD1	TRBV10-3	14	NA	TRBJ1-1	CAISEWAGGTEAFF	TGTGCCATCAGTGAGTGGGCAGGGGGCACTGAAGCTTTCTTT
TRBD2	TRBV29-1	13	NA	TRBJ2-7	CSVPISGTYEQYF	TGCAGCGTTCCTATTAGCGGGACGTACGAGCAGTACTTC
TRBD1	TRBV7-2	15	NA	TRBJ1-1	CASSLRTGEEPEAFF	TGTGCCAGCAGCCTTCGGACAGGGGAAGAACCTGAAGCTTTCTTT
NA	TRBV7-6	14	NA	TRBJ2-1	CASSQLARDNEQFF	TGTGCCAGCAGCCAGTTGGCTCGGGACAATGAGCAGTTCTTC
NA	TRBV27	16	once	TRBJ2-2	CASSWDQGSDAGELFF	TGTGCCAGCAGCTGGGACCAGGGTAGCGACGCCGGGGAGCTGTTTTTT
NA	TRBV27	14	NA	TRBJ2-4	CASSLSGSRDIQYF	TGTGCCAGCAGTTTATCAGGAAGCAGGGACATTCAGTACTTC
TRBD2	TRBV27	18	NA	TRBJ2-7	CASSDLTSSGRASYEQYF	TGTGCCAGCTCCGACCTCACCAGTAGCGGGAGGGCCTCCTACGAGCAGTACTTC
NA	TRBV7-6	14	NA	TRBJ2-5	CASSPFRVQETQYF	TGTGCCAGCAGCCCTTTTCGGGTACAAGAGACCCAGTACTTC
NA	TRBV6-5	16	once	TRBJ1-2	CASSYHREAPYYGYTF	TGTGCCAGCAGTTACCACAGGGAGGCCCCCTACTATGGCTACACCTTC
NA	TRBV7-8	12	NA	TRBJ1-1	CASSLRTTEAFF	TGTGCCAGCAGCTTACGGACCACCGAAGCTTTCTTT
TRBD1	TRBV29-1	13	NA	TRBJ1-2	CSVEDRTNYGYTF	TGCAGCGTAGAGGACAGGACGAACTATGGCTACACCTTC
NA	TRBV29-1	12	NA	TRBJ1-2	CSVVGTSYGYTF	TGCAGCGTTGTTGGCACTAGCTATGGCTACACCTTC
TRBD1	TRBV5-6	13	NA	TRBJ1-5	CASSLVEFGTGHF	TGTGCCAGCAGCTTGGTAGAGTTCGGGACAGGGCATTTT
NA	TRBV7-9	14	NA	TRBJ2-7	CASSEVAEPQRQYF	TGTGCCAGCAGCGAAGTAGCGGAACCCCAGCGGCAGTACTTC
NA	TRBV28	12	once	TRBJ1-2	CASSPIFYGYTF	TGTGCCAGCAGCCCTATCTTCTATGGCTACACCTTC
NA	TRBV28	15	NA	TRBJ2-2	CASSLWSEATGELFF	TGTGCCAGCAGTTTATGGTCTGAAGCGACCGGGGAGCTGTTTTTT
NA	TRBV7-3	15	once	TRBJ1-2	CASSRTSTPIYGYTF	TGTGCCAGCAGCCGTACTTCGACACCAATCTATGGCTACACCTTC
TRBD1	TRBV13	15	NA	TRBJ1-1	CASSFRTGVNTEAFF	TGTGCCAGCAGCTTCAGGACAGGGGTGAACACTGAAGCTTTCTTT
NA	TRBV6-6	16	NA	TRBJ2-1	CASSYSLLPSGNEQFF	TGTGCCAGCAGTTATAGTTTGCTCCCCTCCGGCAATGAGCAGTTCTTC
NA	TRBV6-1	15	NA	TRBJ1-2	CASSEYYRANYGYTF	TGTGCCAGCAGTGAATATTACCGGGCAAACTATGGCTACACCTTC
NA	TRBV18	12	NA	TRBJ2-1	CASSPASVEQFF	TGTGCCAGCTCACCCGCTAGCGTTGAGCAGTTCTTC
TRBD1	TRBV27	15	NA	TRBJ2-7	CASSPRTGSGYEQYF	TGTGCCAGCAGTCCCCGGACAGGGAGTGGGTACGAGCAGTACTTC
NA	TRBV28	13	NA	TRBJ1-2	CASRHTGSYGYTF	TGTGCCAGCAGACATACAGGTTCCTATGGCTACACCTTC
TRBD1	TRBV9	14	NA	TRBJ2-7	CASSADRASYEQYF	TGTGCCAGCAGCGCAGACAGGGCTTCCTACGAGCAGTACTTC
TRBD1	TRBV6-5	13	NA	TRBJ1-1	CASSPDRGTEAFF	TGTGCCAGCAGTCCGGACAGGGGAACTGAAGCTTTCTTT
NA	TRBV28	13	NA	TRBJ1-1	CASSPQSATEAFF	TGTGCCAGCAGTCCTCAGAGCGCCACTGAAGCTTTCTTT
TRBD2	TRBV7-3	18	NA	TRBJ2-3	CASSLQGGGREGADTQYF	TGTGCCAGCAGCTTACAGGGCGGCGGGAGGGAAGGAGCAGATACGCAGTATTTT
NA	TRBV6-5	16	NA	TRBJ1-4	CASSLLKGGPNEKLFF	TGTGCCAGCAGTTTACTAAAAGGGGGGCCGAATGAAAAACTGTTTTTT
NA	TRBV15	15	NA	TRBJ2-7	CATSKDRDGPYEQYF	TGTGCCACCAGCAAAGACCGGGACGGCCCCTACGAGCAGTACTTC
TRBD2	TRBV29-1	15	NA	TRBJ2-1	CSAPRLAGRNGEQFF	TGCAGCGCCCCCCGGCTAGCGGGAAGAAACGGTGAGCAGTTCTTC
TRBD1	TRBV7-9	15	NA	TRBJ1-5	CASSDGDRENQPQHF	TGTGCCAGCAGCGACGGGGACAGGGAGAATCAGCCCCAGCATTTT
TRBD1	TRBV10-3	14	NA	TRBJ2-7	CAISVGDRSYEQYF	TGTGCCATCAGTGTGGGGGACAGATCCTACGAGCAGTACTTC
NA	TRBV28	14	NA	TRBJ1-5	CASSFLGENQPQHF	TGTGCCAGCAGTTTCTTAGGGGAAAATCAGCCCCAGCATTTT
NA	TRBV9	14	NA	TRBJ2-2	CASSPAGGPGELFF	TGTGCCAGCAGCCCGGCGGGCGGTCCCGGGGAGCTGTTTTTT
NA	TRBV7-9	13	NA	TRBJ1-1	CASSPEVRTEAFF	TGTGCCAGCAGCCCAGAGGTTCGCACTGAAGCTTTCTTT
NA	TRBV4-3	14	NA	TRBJ2-3	CASRTGYSTDTQYF	TGCGCCAGCAGGACGGGGTATAGCACAGATACGCAGTATTTT
TRBD2	TRBV7-9	16	NA	TRBJ2-5	CASSQASGRAWETQYF	TGTGCCAGCAGCCAGGCCAGCGGGAGGGCCTGGGAGACCCAGTACTTC
TRBD2	TRBV5-6	16	NA	TRBJ2-7	CASSLAGGSPPGEQYF	TGTGCCAGCAGCTTAGCGGGCGGGAGCCCACCTGGAGAGCAGTACTTC
NA	TRBV27	12	few	TRBJ2-2	CASSFGGGELFF	TGTGCCAGCAGTTTCGGGGGTGGGGAGCTGTTTTTT
TRBD2	TRBV7-9	15	NA	TRBJ2-2	CANQRLAVSTGELFF	TGTGCCAATCAAAGACTAGCGGTGTCCACCGGGGAGCTGTTTTTT
NA	TRBV7-2	15	NA	TRBJ1-4	CASSPNRTPNEKLFF	TGTGCCAGCAGCCCCAACAGAACGCCTAATGAAAAACTGTTTTTT
TRBD2	TRBV9	17	NA	TRBJ2-7	CASSTGLAGGTPYEQYF	TGTGCCAGCAGCACGGGACTAGCGGGAGGTACCCCCTACGAGCAGTACTTC